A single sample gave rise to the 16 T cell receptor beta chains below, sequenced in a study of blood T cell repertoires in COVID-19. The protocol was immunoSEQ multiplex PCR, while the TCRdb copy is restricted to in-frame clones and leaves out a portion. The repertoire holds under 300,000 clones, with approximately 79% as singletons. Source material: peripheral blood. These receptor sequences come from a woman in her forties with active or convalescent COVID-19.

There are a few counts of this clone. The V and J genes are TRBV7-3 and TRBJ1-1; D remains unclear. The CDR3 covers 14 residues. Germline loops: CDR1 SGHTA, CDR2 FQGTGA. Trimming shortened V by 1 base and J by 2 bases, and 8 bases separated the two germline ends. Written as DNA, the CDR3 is TGTGCCAGCAGCTTAAGCAACAGCAACACTGAAGCTTTCTTT. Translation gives CASSLSNSNTEAFF.

The CDR3 region is CSASVGGGSSGNTIYF. Written as DNA, the CDR3 is TGCAGTGCTAGTGTGGGGGGAGGTAGCTCTGGAAACACCATATATTTT. The chain employs TRBV20-1 and TRBJ1-3; D may be TRBD1 (5 bases). This CDR3 comprises 16 residues. V was shortened by 3 bases and J by 0 bases, with 15 bases between the two germline ends. In germline, CDR1 is DFQATT, CDR2 SNEGSKA (reference sequence).

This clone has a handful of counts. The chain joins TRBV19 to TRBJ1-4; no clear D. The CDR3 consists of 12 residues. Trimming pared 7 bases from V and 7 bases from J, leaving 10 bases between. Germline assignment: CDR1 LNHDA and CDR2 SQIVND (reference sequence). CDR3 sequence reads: CASIGRGEKLFF. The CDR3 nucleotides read TGTGCCAGTATCGGAAGAGGTGAAAAACTGTTTTTT.

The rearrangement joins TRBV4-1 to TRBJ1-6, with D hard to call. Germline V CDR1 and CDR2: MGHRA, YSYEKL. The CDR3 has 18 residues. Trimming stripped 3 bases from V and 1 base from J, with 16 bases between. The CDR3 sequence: CASSHTSRPGSYNSPLHF. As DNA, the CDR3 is TGCGCCAGCAGCCACACCTCCCGCCCCGGGTCCTATAATTCACCCCTCCACTTT.

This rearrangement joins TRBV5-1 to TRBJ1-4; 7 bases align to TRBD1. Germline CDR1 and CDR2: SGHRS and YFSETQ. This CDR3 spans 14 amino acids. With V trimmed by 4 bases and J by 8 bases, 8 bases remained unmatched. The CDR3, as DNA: TGCGCCAGCAGCCAGGGACAGAGCCCCGAAAAACTGTTTTTT. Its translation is CASSQGQSPEKLFF.

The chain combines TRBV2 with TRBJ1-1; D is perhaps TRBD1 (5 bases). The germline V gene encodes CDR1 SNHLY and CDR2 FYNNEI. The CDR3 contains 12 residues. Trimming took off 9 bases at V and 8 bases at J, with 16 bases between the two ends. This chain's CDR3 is CARRTGFSEAFF. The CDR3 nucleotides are TGTGCCAGACGTACAGGTTTCTCGGAAGCTTTCTTT.

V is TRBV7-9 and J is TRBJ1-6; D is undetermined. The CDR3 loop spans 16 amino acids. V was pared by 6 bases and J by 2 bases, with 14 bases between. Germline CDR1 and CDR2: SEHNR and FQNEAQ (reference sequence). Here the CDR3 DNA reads TGTGCCAGCAGGATAACGGGAGGCGCCTATAATTCACCCCTCCACTTT. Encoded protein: CASRITGGAYNSPLHF.

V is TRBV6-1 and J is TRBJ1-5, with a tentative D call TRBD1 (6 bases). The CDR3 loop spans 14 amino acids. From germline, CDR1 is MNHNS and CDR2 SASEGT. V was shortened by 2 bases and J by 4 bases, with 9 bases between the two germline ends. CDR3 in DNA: TGTGCCAGCAGTGAACTGGACAGTAATCAGCCCCAGCATTTT. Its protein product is CASSELDSNQPQHF.

CDR3 region: CASSPPSENYGYTF. In DNA form, the CDR3 reads TGTGCCAGCTCACCACCTTCAGAAAATTATGGCTACACCTTC. This sequence joins TRBV18 and TRBJ1-2; D is unclear. The CDR3 extends over 14 amino acids. V lost 0 bases, J lost 5 bases, and 10 bases lay in between. Germline-derived CDR1 and CDR2 are KGHSH and LQKENI.

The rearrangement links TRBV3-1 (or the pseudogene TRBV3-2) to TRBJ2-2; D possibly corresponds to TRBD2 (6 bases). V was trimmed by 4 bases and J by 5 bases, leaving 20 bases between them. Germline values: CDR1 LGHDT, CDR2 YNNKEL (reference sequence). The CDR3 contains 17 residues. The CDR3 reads CASSLLRDSRGTGELFF. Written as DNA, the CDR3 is TGTGCCAGCAGCCTCCTACGGGACTCCCGAGGGACCGGGGAGCTGTTTTTT.

The chain's CDR3 is CASSIRQGDIHEQFF. The CDR3 DNA reads TGTGCCAGTAGTATTAGACAGGGGGATATACATGAGCAGTTCTTC. The chain links TRBV19 to TRBJ2-1; 9 positions match TRBD1. Germline values: CDR1 LNHDA, CDR2 SQIVND (reference sequence). CDR3 size: 15 residues. V lost 3 bases to trimming and J lost 8 bases; unmatched junction nucleotides: 8. The full variable domain, with the rest looked up from reference TRBV19 and TRBJ2-1, is DGGITQSPKYLFRKEGQNVTLSCEQNLNHDAMYWYRQDPGQGLRLIYYSQIVNDFQKGDIAEGYSVSREKKESFPLTVTSAQKNPTAFYLCASSIRQGDIHEQFFGPGTRLTVL.

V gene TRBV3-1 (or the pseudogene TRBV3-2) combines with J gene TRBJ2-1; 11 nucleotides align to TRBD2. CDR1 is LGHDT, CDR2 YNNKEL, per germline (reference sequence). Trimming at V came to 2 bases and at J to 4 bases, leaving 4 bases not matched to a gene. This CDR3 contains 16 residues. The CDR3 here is CASSQRTSGRYNEQFF. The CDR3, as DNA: TGTGCCAGCAGCCAACGCACTAGCGGGAGATACAATGAGCAGTTCTTC.

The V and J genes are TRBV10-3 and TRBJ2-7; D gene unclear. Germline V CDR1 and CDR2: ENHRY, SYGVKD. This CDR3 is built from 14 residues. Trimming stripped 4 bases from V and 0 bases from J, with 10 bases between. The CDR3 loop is CAISGSVSSYEQYV. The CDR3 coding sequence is TGTGCCATCAGTGGGAGTGTCAGCTCCTACGAGCAGTACGTC.

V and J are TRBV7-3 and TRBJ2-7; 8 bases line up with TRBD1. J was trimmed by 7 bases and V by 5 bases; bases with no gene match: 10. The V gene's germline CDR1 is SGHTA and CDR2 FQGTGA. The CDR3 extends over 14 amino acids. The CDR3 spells CASSAQGASWEQYF. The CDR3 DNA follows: TGTGCCAGCAGCGCGCAGGGGGCTTCGTGGGAGCAGTACTTC.

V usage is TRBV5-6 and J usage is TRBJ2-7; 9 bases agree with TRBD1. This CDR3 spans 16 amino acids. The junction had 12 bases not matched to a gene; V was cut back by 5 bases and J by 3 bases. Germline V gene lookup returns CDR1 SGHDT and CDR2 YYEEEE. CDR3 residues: CASSPGGDREYYEQYV. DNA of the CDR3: TGTGCCAGCAGTCCTGGGGGGGACAGGGAATACTACGAGCAGTACGTC.

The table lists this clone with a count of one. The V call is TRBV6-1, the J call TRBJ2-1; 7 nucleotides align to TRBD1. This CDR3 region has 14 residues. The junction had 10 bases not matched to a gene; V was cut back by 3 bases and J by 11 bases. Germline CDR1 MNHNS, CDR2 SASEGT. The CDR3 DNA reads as TGTGCCAGCAGTGAGCCCTCTGACAGGGAACAGCAGTTCTTC. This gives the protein CASSEPSDREQQFF.